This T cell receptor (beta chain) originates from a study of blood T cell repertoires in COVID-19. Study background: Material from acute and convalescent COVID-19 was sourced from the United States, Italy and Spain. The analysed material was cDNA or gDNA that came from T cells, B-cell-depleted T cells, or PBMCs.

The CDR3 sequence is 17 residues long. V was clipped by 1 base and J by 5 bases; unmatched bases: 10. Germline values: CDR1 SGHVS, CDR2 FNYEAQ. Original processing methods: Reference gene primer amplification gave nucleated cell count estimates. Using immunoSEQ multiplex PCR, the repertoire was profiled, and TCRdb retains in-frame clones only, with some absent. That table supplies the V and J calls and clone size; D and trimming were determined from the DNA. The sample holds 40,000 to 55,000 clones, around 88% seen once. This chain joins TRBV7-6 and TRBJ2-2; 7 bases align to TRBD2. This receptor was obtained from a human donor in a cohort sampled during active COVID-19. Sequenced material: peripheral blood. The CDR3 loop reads CASSLVASGGRTGELFF. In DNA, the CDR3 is TGTGCCAGCAGCTTAGTGGCTAGCGGAGGAAGGACCGGGGAGCTGTTTTTT.